What follows describes a single T cell receptor beta chain. The antigen remains unidentified. These data belong to a study of T cell clones after liver transplantation. About the research overall: Third-party-reactive TCRbeta sequences from pre-transplant mixed lymphocyte reactions served as antigen-independent comparators. Three of the eight recipients were HCV-positive; the rest had non-autoimmune, non-viral transplant indications. Study-level results: In two subjects, few donor cells limited the measurable donor-reactive repertoire.

Unstimulated PBMCs were sorted into CD3+CD4+ and CD3+CD8+ populations. Libraries were prepared by immunoSEQ multiplex PCR; TCRdb keeps only in-frame clonotypes and omits some of them. The sample comprises about 68,000 clones, over 90% of which are singletons, and roughly 0.9% rests with the top ten. V lost 0 bases, J lost 5 bases, and 14 bases lay in between. The length of the CDR3 is 15 residues. CDR1 SGHAT and CDR2 FQNNGV come from the germline V gene. The chain has TRBV11-2 and TRBJ2-7, with a weak D call TRBD2 (6 bases). The input for sequencing was CD4+ T cells from blood, taken 25 months after liver transplant. This TCR came from a human patient who received a liver transplant. The graft donor may have given rise to some T cells. CDR3 DNA: TGTGCCAGCAGCTTAGAGGGAGGACGCAGGGACGAGCAGTACTTC. This codes for CASSLEGGRRDEQYF. The entire variable domain, with the rest obtained from reference TRBV11-2 and TRBJ2-7, is as follows: EAGVAQSPRYKIIEKRQSVAFWCNPISGHATLYWYQQILGQGPKLLIQFQNNGVVDDSQLPKDRFSAERLKGVDSTLKIQPAKLEDSAVYLCASSLEGGRRDEQYFGPGTRLTVT.